Sequencing of this T cell receptor (beta chain) was carried out in a study of control samples from healthy donors and cancer patients. Germline lookup yields CDR1 SGHRS and CDR2 YFSETQ. The CDR3 runs 18 residues. The trim removed 4 bases at V and 5 bases at J, leaving 19 bases unmatched. This table comes from immunoSEQ multiplex PCR, and its TCRdb copy is limited to in-frame clones, with some not included. The sample holds approximately 120,000 clones, roughly 84% seen once. The source of this sequence is a man aged 40-49 years in good health. The sequencing sample was made of blood. This rearrangement joins TRBV5-1 to TRBJ1-2; 8 positions match TRBD1. The CDR3 sequence is CASSTQGQGPGLGYGYTF. The CDR3 nucleotides read TGCGCCAGCAGCACGCAAGGACAGGGTCCGGGGCTTGGATATGGCTACACCTTC.